This record covers a single T cell receptor beta chain. Its antigen remains unidentified. These data are taken from a study of T-cell reconstitution after alpha-beta-depleted transplantation in children. Findings of the study overall: At day 60, the high TCRbeta diversity found in some patients originated from recipient T cells and thymic progenitors that had survived.

TCRbeta library preparation incorporated unique molecular identifiers. TCRdb itself ran the PCR reads through MiXCR, one entry per CDR3 protein. This repertoire shows fewer than 550,000 distinct CDR3 sequences, around 16% found once; its top ten account for 29%. Sequences were derived from PBMCs, mostly from graft donor cells, sampled 360 days after TCRalphabeta/CD19-depleted stem cell transplant. This receptor was obtained from a boy younger than two who had a stem cell transplant for Wiskott-Aldrich syndrome, so the T cells may come from the graft donor.

The CDR3 is CASSSGPLAGYEQYF. CDR3 nucleotide sequence: TGTGCCAGCAGTTCCGGGCCCCTGGCAGGCTACGAGCAGTACTTC. The chain has TRBV7-9 and TRBJ2-7, with D uncertain. The CDR3 covers 15 residues. Deletions cut 6 bases from V and 3 bases from J, with 18 bases between. The germline V gene has CDR1 SEHNR and CDR2 FQNEAQ (reference sequence).